The TCR beta chain described here comes from a study of cytomegalovirus exposure and HLA in healthy donors. The overall study: Earlier results showed 90 million to 120 million unique TCR beta sequences derived from approximately 170 million T cells.

To note about this clone: The antigen remains unidentified.

Trimming removed 3 bases from V and 3 bases from J; junction bases left unmatched: 9. The CDR3 consists of 16 residues. The germline V gene has CDR1 SGHDT and CDR2 YYEEEE. Findings of the study overall: Fewer N-insertions (relative to the approximately 670-donor mean) were reportedly seen in an Asian-associated ancestry cluster in a later analysis. Cytomegalovirus-associated TCR beta chains were listed, numbering 164.

60 Vbeta and 13 Jbeta primers were used in PCR. The protocol was immunoSEQ multiplex PCR, while the TCRdb copy is restricted to in-frame clones and leaves out a portion. The sample has about 210,000 clones; 82% are singletons. The TCR originated in a man aged 40-49 years in good health and CMV-seropositive. The V and J genes are TRBV5-6 and TRBJ2-3; 8 bases line up with TRBD1. The specimen was PBMCs. The CDR3 DNA reads TGTGCCAGCAGCTCTCCGACAGGGGCTACTACAGATACGCAGTATTTT. It specifies CASSSPTGATTDTQYF.